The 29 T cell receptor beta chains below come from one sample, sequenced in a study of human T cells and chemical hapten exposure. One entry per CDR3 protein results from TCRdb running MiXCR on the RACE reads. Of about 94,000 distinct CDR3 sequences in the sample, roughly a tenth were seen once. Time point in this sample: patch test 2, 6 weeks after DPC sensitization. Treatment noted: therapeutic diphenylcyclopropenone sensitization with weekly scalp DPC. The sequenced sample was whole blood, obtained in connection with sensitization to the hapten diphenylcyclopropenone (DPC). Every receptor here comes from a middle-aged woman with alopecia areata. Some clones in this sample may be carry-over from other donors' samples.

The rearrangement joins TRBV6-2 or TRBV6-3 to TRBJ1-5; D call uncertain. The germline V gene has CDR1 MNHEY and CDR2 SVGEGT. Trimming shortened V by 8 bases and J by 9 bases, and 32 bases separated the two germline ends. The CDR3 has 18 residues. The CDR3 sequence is CASSRSGVGSGSGMPQHF. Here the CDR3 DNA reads TGTGCCAGCTCCCGCTCCGGGGTTGGATCCGGTAGTGGGATGCCCCAGCATTTT.

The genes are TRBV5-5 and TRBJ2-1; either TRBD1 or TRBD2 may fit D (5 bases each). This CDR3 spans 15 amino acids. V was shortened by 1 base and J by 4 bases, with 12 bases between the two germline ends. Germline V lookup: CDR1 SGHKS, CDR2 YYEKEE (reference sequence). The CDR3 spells CASSLRGEGYNEQFF. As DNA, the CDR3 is TGTGCCAGCAGCTTGCGGGGAGAGGGGTACAATGAGCAGTTCTTC.

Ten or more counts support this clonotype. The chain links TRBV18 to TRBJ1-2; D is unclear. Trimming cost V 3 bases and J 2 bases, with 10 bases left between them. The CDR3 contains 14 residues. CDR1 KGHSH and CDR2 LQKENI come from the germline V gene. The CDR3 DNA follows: TGTGCCAGCTCACCCGAGGCGAAAAACTATGGCTACACCTTC. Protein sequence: CASSPEAKNYGYTF.

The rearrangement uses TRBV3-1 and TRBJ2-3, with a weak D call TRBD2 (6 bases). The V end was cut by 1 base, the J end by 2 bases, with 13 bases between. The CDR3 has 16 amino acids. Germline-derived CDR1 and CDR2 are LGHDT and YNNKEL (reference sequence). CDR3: CASSQAGLPNTDTQYF. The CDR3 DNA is TGTGCCAGCAGCCAAGCAGGACTACCCAACACAGATACGCAGTATTTT.

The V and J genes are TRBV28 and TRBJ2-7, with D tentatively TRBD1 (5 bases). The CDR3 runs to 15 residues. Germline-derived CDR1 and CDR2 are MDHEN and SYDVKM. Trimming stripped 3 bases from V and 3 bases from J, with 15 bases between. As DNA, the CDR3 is TGTGCCAGCAGTTTTCCCACAGGAGCAAACTACGAGCAGTACTTC. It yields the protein CASSFPTGANYEQYF. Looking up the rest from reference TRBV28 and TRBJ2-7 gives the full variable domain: DVKVTQSSRYLVKRTGEKVFLECVQDMDHENMFWYRQDPGLGLRLIYFSYDVKMKEKGDIPEGYSVSREKKERFSLILESASTNQTSMYLCASSFPTGANYEQYFGPGTRLTVT.

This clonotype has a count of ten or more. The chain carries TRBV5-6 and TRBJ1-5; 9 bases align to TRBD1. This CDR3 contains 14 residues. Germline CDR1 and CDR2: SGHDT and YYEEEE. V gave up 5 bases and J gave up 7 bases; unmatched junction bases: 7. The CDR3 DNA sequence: TGTGCCAGCAGTAGGGACAGGGCAGGACAGCCCCAGCATTTT. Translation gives CASSRDRAGQPQHF.

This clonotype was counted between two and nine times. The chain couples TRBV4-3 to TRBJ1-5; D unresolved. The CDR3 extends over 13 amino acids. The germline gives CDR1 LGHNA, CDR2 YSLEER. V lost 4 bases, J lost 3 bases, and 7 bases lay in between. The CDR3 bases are TGCGCCAGCAGCCCGCTAATCAATCAGCCCCAGCATTTT. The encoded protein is CASSPLINQPQHF.

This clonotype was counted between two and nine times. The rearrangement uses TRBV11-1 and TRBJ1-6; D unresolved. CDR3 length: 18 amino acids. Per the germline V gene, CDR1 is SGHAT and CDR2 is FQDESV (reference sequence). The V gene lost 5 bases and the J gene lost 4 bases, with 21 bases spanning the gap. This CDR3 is CASSRTSGVGDYNSPLHF. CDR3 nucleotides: TGTGCCAGCAGCCGGACTTCAGGAGTTGGGGATTATAATTCACCCCTCCACTTT. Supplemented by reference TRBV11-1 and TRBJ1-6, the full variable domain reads EAEVAQSPRYKITEKSQAVAFWCDPISGHATLYWYRQILGQGPELLVQFQDESVVDDSQLPKDRFSAERLKGVDSTLKIQPAELGDSAMYLCASSRTSGVGDYNSPLHFGNGTRLTVT.

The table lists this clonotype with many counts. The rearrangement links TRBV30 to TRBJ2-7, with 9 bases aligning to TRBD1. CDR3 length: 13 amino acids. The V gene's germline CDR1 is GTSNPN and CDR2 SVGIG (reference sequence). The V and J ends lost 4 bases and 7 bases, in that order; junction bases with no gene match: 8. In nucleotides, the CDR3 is TGTGCCTGGAACCCGGGACAGGGTGATGAGCAGTACTTC. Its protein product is CAWNPGQGDEQYF.

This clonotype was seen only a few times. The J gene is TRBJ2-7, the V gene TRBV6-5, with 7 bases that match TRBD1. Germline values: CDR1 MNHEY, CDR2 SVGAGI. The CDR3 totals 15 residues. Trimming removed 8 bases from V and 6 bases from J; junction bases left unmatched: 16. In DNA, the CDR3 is TGTGCCAGCCTGATATCGGTCAGGGGGTATAGCGAGCAGTACTTC. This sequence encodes CASLISVRGYSEQYF.

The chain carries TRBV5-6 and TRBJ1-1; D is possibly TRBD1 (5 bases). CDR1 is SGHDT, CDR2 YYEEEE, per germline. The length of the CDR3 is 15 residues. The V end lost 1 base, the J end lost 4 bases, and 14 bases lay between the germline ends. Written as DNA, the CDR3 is TGTGCCAGCAGCTTGAATTGGGCGAGGGGCACTGAAGCTTTCTTT. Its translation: CASSLNWARGTEAFF.

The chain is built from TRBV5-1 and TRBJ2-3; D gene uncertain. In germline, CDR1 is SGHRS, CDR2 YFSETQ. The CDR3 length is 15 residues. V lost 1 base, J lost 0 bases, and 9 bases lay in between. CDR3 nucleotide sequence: TGCGCCAGCAGCTTGAACGGTGTTAGCACAGATACGCAGTATTTT. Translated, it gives CASSLNGVSTDTQYF.

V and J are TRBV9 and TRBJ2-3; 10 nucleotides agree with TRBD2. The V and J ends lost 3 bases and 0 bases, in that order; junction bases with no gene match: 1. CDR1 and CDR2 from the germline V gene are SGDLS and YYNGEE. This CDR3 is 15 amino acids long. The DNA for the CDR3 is TGTGCCAGCAGCGCGGGACTAGCGAGCACAGATACGCAGTATTTT. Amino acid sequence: CASSAGLASTDTQYF.

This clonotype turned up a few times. The CDR3 region is CASSLISLESSYEQYF. CDR3 in DNA: TGTGCCAGCAGTCTAATAAGTCTGGAGTCTTCCTACGAGCAGTACTTC. The chain carries TRBV12-3 or TRBV12-4 and TRBJ2-7, with D uncertain. V was shortened by 5 bases and J by 1 base, with 18 bases between the two germline ends. CDR3 length equals 16 residues.

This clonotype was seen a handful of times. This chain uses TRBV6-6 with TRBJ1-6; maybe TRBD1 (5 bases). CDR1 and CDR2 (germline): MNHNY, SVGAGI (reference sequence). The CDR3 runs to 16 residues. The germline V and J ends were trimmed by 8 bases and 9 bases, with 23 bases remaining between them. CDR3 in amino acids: CASRPGGDFDPSPLHF. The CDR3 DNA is TGTGCCAGCCGGCCGGGGGGAGATTTCGACCCTTCACCCCTCCACTTT.

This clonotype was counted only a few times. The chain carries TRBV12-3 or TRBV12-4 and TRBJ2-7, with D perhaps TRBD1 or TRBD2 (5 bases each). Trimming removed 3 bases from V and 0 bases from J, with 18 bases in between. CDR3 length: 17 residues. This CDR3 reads CASSFRNDGGNSYEQYF. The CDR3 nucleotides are TGTGCCAGCAGTTTCAGAAATGATGGGGGAAACTCCTACGAGCAGTACTTC.

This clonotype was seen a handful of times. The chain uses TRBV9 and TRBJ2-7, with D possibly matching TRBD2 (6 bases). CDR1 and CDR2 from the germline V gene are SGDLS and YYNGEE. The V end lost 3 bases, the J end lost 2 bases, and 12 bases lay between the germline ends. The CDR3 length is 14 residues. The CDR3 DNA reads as TGTGCCAGCAGCGCGGGACTCGACCCCTACGAGCAGTACTTC. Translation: CASSAGLDPYEQYF.

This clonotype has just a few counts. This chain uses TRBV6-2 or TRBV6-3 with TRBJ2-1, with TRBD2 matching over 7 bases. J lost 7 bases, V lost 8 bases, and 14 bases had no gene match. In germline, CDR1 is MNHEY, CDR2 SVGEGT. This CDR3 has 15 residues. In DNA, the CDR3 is TGTGCCAGCCTGGTGGCAAGCGGGATAAGAAATGAGCAGTTCTTC. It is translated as CASLVASGIRNEQFF.

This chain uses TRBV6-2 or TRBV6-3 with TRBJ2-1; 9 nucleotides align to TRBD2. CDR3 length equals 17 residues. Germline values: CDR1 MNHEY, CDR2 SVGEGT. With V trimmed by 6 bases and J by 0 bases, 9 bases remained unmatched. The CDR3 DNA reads TGTGCCAGCAGCCAACTAGCGGGCACCCTCTCCTACAATGAGCAGTTCTTC. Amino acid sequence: CASSQLAGTLSYNEQFF.

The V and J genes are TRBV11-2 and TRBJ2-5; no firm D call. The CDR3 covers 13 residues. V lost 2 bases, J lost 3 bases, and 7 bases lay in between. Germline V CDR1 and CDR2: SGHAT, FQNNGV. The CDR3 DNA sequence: TGTGCCAGCAGCTTATGGGCGGAAGAGACCCAGTACTTC. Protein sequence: CASSLWAEETQYF.

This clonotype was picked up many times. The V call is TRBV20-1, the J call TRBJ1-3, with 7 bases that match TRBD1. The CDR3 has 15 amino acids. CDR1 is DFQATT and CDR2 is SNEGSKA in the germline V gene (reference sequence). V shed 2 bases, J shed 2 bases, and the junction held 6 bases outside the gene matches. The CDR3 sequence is CSARPRRGAGNTIYF. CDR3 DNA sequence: TGCAGTGCTAGACCGCGCAGGGGGGCTGGAAACACCATATATTTT.

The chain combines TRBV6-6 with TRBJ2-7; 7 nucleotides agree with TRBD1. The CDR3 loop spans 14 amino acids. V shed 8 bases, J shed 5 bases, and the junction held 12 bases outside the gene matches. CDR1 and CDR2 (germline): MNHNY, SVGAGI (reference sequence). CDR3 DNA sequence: TGTGCCAGCCTCAAACAGGGGAGTTCCCACGAGCAGTACTTC. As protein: CASLKQGSSHEQYF.

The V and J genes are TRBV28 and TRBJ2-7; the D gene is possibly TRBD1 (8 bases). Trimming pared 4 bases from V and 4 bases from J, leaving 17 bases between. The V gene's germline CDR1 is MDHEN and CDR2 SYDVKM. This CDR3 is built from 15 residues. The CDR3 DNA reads TGTGCCAGCAGTTCCAGCGGGACAGGTTTATACGAGCAGTACTTC. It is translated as CASSSSGTGLYEQYF.

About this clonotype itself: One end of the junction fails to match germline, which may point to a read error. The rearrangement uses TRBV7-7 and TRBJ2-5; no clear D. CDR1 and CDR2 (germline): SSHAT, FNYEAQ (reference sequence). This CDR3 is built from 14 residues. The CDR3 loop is CASSLRDPPGTQYF. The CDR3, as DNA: TGTGCTAGCAGCTTAAGAGACCCCCCGGGGACCCAGTACTTC.

CDR3 amino acids: CASSLTSGSWNEQFF. The CDR3 coding sequence is TGCGCCAGCAGCTTGACTAGCGGGAGTTGGAATGAGCAGTTCTTC. The V gene is TRBV5-1, the J gene TRBJ2-1, with 11 nucleotides matching TRBD2. J gave up 7 bases and V 1 base, and 4 bases lay outside the gene matches. This CDR3 spans 15 amino acids. Germline CDR1 is SGHRS and CDR2 is YFSETQ.

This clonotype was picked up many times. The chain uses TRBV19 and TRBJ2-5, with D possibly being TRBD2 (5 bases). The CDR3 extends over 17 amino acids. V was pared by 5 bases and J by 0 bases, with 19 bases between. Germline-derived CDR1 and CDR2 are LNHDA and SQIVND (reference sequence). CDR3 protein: CASSALSERGYQETQYF. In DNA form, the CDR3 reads TGTGCCAGTAGTGCCCTTTCGGAGCGAGGGTACCAAGAGACCCAGTACTTC.

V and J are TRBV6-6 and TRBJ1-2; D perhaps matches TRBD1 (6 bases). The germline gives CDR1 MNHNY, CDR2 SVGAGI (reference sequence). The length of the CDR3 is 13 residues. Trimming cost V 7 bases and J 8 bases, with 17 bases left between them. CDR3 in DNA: TGTGCCAGCACGGGTCTAGCAGGGGTCGGCTACACCTTC. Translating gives CASTGLAGVGYTF.

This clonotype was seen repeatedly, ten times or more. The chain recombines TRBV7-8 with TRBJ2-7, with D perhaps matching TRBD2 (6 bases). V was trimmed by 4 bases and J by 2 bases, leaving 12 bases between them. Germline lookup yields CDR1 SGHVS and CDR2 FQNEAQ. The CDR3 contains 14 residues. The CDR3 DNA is TGTGCCAGCAGCTCGAAGGGACTTCCCTACGAGCAGTACTTC. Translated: CASSSKGLPYEQYF.

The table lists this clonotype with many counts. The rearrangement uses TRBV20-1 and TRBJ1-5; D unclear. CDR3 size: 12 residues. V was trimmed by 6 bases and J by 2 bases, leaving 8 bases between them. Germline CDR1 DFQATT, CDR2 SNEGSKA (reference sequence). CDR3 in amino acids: CSAGDRNQPQHF. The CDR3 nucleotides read TGCAGTGCGGGAGACCGCAATCAGCCCCAGCATTTT.